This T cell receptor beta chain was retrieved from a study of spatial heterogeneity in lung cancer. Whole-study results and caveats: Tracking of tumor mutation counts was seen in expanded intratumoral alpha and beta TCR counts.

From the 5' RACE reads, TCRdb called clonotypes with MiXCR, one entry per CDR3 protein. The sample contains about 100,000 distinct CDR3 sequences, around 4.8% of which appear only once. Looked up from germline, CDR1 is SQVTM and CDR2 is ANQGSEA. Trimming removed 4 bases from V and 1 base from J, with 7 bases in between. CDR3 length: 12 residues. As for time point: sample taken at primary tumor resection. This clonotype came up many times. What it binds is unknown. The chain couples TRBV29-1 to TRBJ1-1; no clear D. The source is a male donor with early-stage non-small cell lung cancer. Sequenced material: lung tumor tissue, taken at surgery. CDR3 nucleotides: TGCAGCGTTGTTTCAGGGAACACTGAAGCTTTCTTT. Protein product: CSVVSGNTEAFF.